Listed below are T cell receptor beta chains from one sample, sequenced in a study of somatic mutations in cytotoxic T cells in rheumatoid arthritis. Assay: immunoSEQ multiplex PCR; the TCRdb copy retains only in-frame clones and omits some. The sample has some 7,400 clones, approximately 92% seen once. The sequenced sample was CD8+ T cells sorted from blood. Source of these receptors: an older woman with rheumatoid arthritis. Each CDR3 is given with its conserved first and last residue. Each record gives: V gene, J gene, D gene, clone size, CDR3 protein, CDR3 DNA. The D gene is left open where the match is weak. The size entry is marked missing in some rows and otherwise reads once, few, many or a size class.

V: TRBV28
J: TRBJ1-4
D: .
size: few
CDR3: CASSSLSGAANEKLFF
DNA: TGTGCCAGCAGTTCCCTCTCCGGTGCGGCTAATGAAAAACTGTTTTTT

V: TRBV7-9
J: TRBJ1-4
D: TRBD1
size: .
CDR3: CASSSLLTGGADEKLFF
DNA: TGTGCCAGCAGCTCGCTGCTGACAGGGGGCGCAGATGAAAAACTGTTTTTT

V: TRBV7-9
J: TRBJ2-7
D: TRBD1
size: few
CDR3: CASSPGQGYEQYF
DNA: TGTGCCAGCAGCCCGGGACAGGGCTACGAGCAGTACTTC

V: TRBV9
J: TRBJ2-2
D: TRBD2
size: .
CDR3: CASSEDGSSGGGTGELFF
DNA: TGTGCCAGCAGCGAGGACGGCAGTAGCGGGGGAGGGACCGGGGAGCTGTTTTTT

V: TRBV7-2
J: TRBJ2-3
D: .
size: once
CDR3: CASSLGNGQGTDTQYF
DNA: TGTGCCAGCAGCTTAGGCAATGGACAAGGCACAGATACGCAGTATTTT

V: TRBV19
J: TRBJ1-2
D: .
size: .
CDR3: CASSIPGDQTFYGYTF
DNA: TGTGCCAGTAGTATCCCAGGGGACCAAACTTTCTATGGCTACACCTTC

V: TRBV13
J: TRBJ1-3
D: .
size: .
CDR3: CASSLAGPSGNTIYF
DNA: TGTGCCAGCAGCTTAGCGGGTCCCTCTGGAAACACCATATATTTT

V: TRBV2
J: TRBJ2-3
D: TRBD2
size: once
CDR3: CASSERRGGPDTQYF
DNA: TGTGCCAGCAGTGAAAGGCGGGGGGGCCCAGATACGCAGTATTTT

V: TRBV6-6
J: TRBJ1-1
D: .
size: .
CDR3: CASTQDNYFTEAFF
DNA: TGTGCCAGCACCCAGGACAATTATTTCACTGAAGCTTTCTTT

V: TRBV5-1
J: TRBJ2-6
D: TRBD1
size: .
CDR3: CASSLGTGVFGANVLTF
DNA: TGCGCCAGCAGCTTGGGGACAGGGGTCTTTGGGGCCAACGTCCTGACTTTC

V: TRBV9
J: TRBJ2-7
D: TRBD1
size: .
CDR3: CASSPSRGPYEQYF
DNA: TGTGCCAGCAGCCCCAGCAGGGGGCCCTACGAGCAGTACTTC

V: TRBV9
J: TRBJ2-3
D: TRBD2
size: .
CDR3: CASSPPGTSGGSFTDTQYF
DNA: TGTGCCAGCAGCCCCCCCGGGACTAGCGGGGGGAGTTTCACAGATACGCAGTATTTT

V: TRBV10-3
J: TRBJ2-3
D: TRBD1
size: .
CDR3: CAIWDRDIDTQYF
DNA: TGTGCCATCTGGGACAGGGACATCGATACGCAGTATTTT

V: TRBV27
J: TRBJ1-1
D: .
size: once
CDR3: CASSFGRVAEAFF
DNA: TGTGCCAGCAGTTTTGGCAGGGTCGCTGAAGCTTTCTTT

V: TRBV2
J: TRBJ1-6
D: TRBD1
size: few
CDR3: CAIGQGAWDSPLHF
DNA: TGTGCCATCGGACAGGGGGCCTGGGATTCACCCCTCCACTTT

V: TRBV7-9
J: TRBJ2-7
D: TRBD1
size: .
CDR3: CATEPGTGEDEQYF
DNA: TGTGCCACCGAGCCCGGGACAGGGGAAGACGAGCAGTACTTC

V: TRBV5-1
J: TRBJ2-7
D: .
size: .
CDR3: CASSLGQNYEQYF
DNA: TGCGCCAGCAGCTTGGGCCAGAATTACGAGCAGTACTTC

V: TRBV7-8
J: TRBJ2-3
D: TRBD2
size: .
CDR3: CASSTRLADGTDTQYF
DNA: TGTGCCAGCAGCACAAGACTAGCGGACGGCACAGATACGCAGTATTTT

V: TRBV4-2
J: TRBJ2-1
D: .
size: .
CDR3: CASSQDFAGTDEQFF
DNA: TGTGCCAGCAGCCAAGATTTTGCAGGAACGGATGAGCAGTTCTTC

V: TRBV9
J: TRBJ2-7
D: TRBD2
size: .
CDR3: CASSEAGLADNEQYF
DNA: TGTGCCAGCAGCGAGGCGGGACTAGCGGATAACGAGCAGTACTTC

V: TRBV2
J: TRBJ2-3
D: TRBD2
size: .
CDR3: CASSEGLAGAVDTQYF
DNA: TGTGCCAGCAGTGAGGGGCTAGCGGGAGCGGTAGATACGCAGTATTTT

V: TRBV7-8
J: TRBJ2-3
D: .
size: .
CDR3: CASSFEGRGGADTQYF
DNA: TGTGCCAGCAGCTTTGAAGGGAGGGGGGGCGCAGATACGCAGTATTTT

V: TRBV6-1
J: TRBJ2-7
D: TRBD1
size: .
CDR3: CASSATGYEQYF
DNA: TGTGCCAGCAGTGCGACAGGGTACGAGCAGTACTTC

V: TRBV7-9
J: TRBJ1-4
D: .
size: .
CDR3: CASSPRGTPATNEKLFF
DNA: TGTGCCAGCAGCCCAAGGGGAACTCCGGCAACTAATGAAAAACTGTTTTTT

V: TRBV4-1
J: TRBJ2-6
D: .
size: .
CDR3: CASSQEIGQISGANVLTF
DNA: TGCGCCAGCAGCCAAGAAATTGGACAGATCTCTGGGGCCAACGTCCTGACTTTC

V: TRBV11-3
J: TRBJ2-5
D: TRBD2
size: .
CDR3: CASSPPGTRKGLTQYF
DNA: TGTGCCAGCAGCCCTCCTGGGACTAGAAAGGGGCTGACCCAGTACTTC

V: TRBV11-1
J: TRBJ1-1
D: .
size: once
CDR3: CASSLFPGTEAFF
DNA: TGTGCCAGCAGCTTATTTCCCGGGACAGAAGCTTTCTTT

V: TRBV5-6
J: TRBJ2-3
D: TRBD1
size: few
CDR3: CASSLATGGSTDTQYF
DNA: TGTGCCAGCAGCTTGGCGACAGGGGGTAGCACAGATACGCAGTATTTT

V: TRBV15
J: TRBJ2-3
D: TRBD1
size: .
CDR3: CATSTGQGARGTDTQYF
DNA: TGTGCCACCAGTACCGGACAGGGGGCGCGAGGAACAGATACGCAGTATTTT

V: TRBV5-5
J: TRBJ2-7
D: .
size: .
CDR3: CASIPVASGLYEQYF
DNA: TGTGCCAGCATCCCGGTGGCGTCGGGTCTTTACGAGCAGTACTTC

V: TRBV6-6
J: TRBJ2-1
D: TRBD1
size: .
CDR3: CASSYSTQGAYNEQFF
DNA: TGTGCCAGCAGTTACTCGACCCAGGGGGCCTACAATGAGCAGTTCTTC

V: TRBV10-3
J: TRBJ1-1
D: TRBD1
size: .
CDR3: CAISPGQGVNTEAFF
DNA: TGTGCCATCAGTCCGGGACAGGGGGTGAACACTGAAGCTTTCTTT

V: TRBV5-6
J: TRBJ2-6
D: .
size: .
CDR3: CASSSGGANVLTF
DNA: TGTGCCAGCAGCTCTGGCGGGGCCAACGTCCTGACTTTC

V: TRBV9
J: TRBJ1-2
D: TRBD1
size: .
CDR3: CASSVGDGTVYGYTF
DNA: TGTGCCAGCAGCGTAGGGGACGGGACAGTCTATGGCTACACCTTC

V: TRBV9
J: TRBJ1-3
D: .
size: .
CDR3: CASSDYSGEGNTIYF
DNA: TGTGCCAGCAGCGACTACTCAGGGGAAGGAAACACCATATATTTT

V: TRBV11-2
J: TRBJ2-3
D: .
size: .
CDR3: CASSWLDSGTDTQYF
DNA: TGTGCCAGCAGCTGGCTAGATTCTGGCACAGATACGCAGTATTTT

V: TRBV10-3
J: TRBJ2-7
D: TRBD1
size: .
CDR3: CATLQGRPYEQYF
DNA: TGTGCCACCCTACAGGGGCGGCCCTACGAGCAGTACTTC

V: TRBV6-1
J: TRBJ1-4
D: .
size: few
CDR3: CASRGTIRSEKLFF
DNA: TGTGCCAGCAGGGGGACAATCCGCAGTGAAAAACTGTTTTTT

V: TRBV27
J: TRBJ2-1
D: TRBD2
size: .
CDR3: CASSLGGGLSYNEQFF
DNA: TGTGCCAGCAGTTTAGGCGGGGGGTTGTCCTACAATGAGCAGTTCTTC

V: TRBV6-5
J: TRBJ2-1
D: TRBD1
size: .
CDR3: CASSYSGQGVGNEQFF
DNA: TGTGCCAGCAGTTACTCGGGGCAGGGGGTCGGAAATGAGCAGTTCTTC

V: TRBV7-9
J: TRBJ2-7
D: TRBD2
size: once
CDR3: CASSGTSGAYEQYF
DNA: TGTGCCAGCAGCGGGACTAGCGGGGCATACGAGCAGTACTTC

V: TRBV5-5
J: TRBJ2-2
D: TRBD2
size: .
CDR3: CASSLGGEGTGELFF
DNA: TGTGCCAGCAGCTTGGGCGGGGAGGGCACCGGGGAGCTGTTTTTT

V: TRBV15
J: TRBJ1-4
D: .
size: .
CDR3: CATSRERRGGDEKLFF
DNA: TGTGCCACCAGCAGAGAGAGGAGGGGTGGGGATGAAAAACTGTTTTTT

V: TRBV5-1
J: TRBJ1-3
D: .
size: .
CDR3: CASSPGITGNTIYF
DNA: TGCGCCAGCAGCCCCGGGATCACAGGAAACACCATATATTTT

V: TRBV7-9
J: TRBJ2-6
D: .
size: .
CDR3: CASSSSGSGANVLTF
DNA: TGTGCCAGCAGCTCGTCCGGGTCCGGGGCCAACGTCCTGACTTTC

V: TRBV4-2
J: TRBJ1-2
D: .
size: .
CDR3: CASSQDGGGYTF
DNA: TGTGCCAGCAGCCAAGATGGCGGCGGCTACACCTTC

V: TRBV10-3
J: TRBJ2-3
D: TRBD2
size: .
CDR3: CAIRGISGLAPRTDTQYF
DNA: TGTGCCATCAGGGGCATTTCGGGACTAGCGCCGCGCACAGATACGCAGTATTTT